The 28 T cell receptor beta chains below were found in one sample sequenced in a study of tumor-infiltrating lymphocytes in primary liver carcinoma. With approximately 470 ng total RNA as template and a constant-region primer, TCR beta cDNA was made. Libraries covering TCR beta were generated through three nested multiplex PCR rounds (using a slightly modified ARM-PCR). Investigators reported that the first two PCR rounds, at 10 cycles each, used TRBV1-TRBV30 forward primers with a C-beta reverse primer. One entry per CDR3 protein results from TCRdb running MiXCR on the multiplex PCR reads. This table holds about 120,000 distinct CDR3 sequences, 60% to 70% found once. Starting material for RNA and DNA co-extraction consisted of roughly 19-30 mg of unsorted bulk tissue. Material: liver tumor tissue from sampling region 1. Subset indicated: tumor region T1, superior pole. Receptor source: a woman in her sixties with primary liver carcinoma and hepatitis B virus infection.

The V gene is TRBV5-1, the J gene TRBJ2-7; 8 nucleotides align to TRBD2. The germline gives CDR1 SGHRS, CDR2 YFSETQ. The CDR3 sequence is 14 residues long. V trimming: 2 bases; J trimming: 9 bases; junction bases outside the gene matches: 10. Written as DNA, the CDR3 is TGCGCCAGCAGCTTATCAGCGGGAGTGAGCGGGCAGTACTTC. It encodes CASSLSAGVSGQYF.

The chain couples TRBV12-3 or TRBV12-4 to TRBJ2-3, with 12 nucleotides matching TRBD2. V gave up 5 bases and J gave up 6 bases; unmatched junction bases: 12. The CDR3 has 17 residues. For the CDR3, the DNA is TGTGCCAGCAGTCTAGGGGCTAGCGGGAGGGCCTCGGATACGCAGTATTTT. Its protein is CASSLGASGRASDTQYF.

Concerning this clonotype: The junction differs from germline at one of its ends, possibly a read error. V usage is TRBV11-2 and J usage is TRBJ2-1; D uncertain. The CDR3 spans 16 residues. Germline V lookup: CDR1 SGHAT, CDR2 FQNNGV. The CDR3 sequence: CASTLEIVYSYNERFF. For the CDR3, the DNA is TGTGCCAGCACCTTAGAAATCGTGTACTCCTACAATGAGCGGTTCTTC.

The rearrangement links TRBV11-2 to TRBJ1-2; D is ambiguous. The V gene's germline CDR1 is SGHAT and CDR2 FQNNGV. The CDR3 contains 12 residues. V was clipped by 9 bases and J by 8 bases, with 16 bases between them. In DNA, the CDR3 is TGTGCCAGTAGCCACGACCAATCCGGCTACACCTTC. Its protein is CASSHDQSGYTF.

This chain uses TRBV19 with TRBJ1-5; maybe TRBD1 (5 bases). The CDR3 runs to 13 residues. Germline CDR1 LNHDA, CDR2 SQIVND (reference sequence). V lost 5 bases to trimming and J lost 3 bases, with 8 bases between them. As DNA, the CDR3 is TGTGCCAGTAGTCGGGGCTTCAATCAGCCCCAGCATTTT. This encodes CASSRGFNQPQHF.

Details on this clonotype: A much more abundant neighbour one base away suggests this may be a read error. The CDR3 DNA reads TGTGCCAACAGCTTGGACAGGGGGAGTGAAGCTTTCTTT. It codes for CANSLDRGSEAFF. The genes are TRBV12-3 or TRBV12-4 and TRBJ1-1, with 10 nucleotides matching TRBD1. V lost 10 bases to trimming and J lost 7 bases; unmatched junction nucleotides: 9. The CDR3 totals 13 residues.

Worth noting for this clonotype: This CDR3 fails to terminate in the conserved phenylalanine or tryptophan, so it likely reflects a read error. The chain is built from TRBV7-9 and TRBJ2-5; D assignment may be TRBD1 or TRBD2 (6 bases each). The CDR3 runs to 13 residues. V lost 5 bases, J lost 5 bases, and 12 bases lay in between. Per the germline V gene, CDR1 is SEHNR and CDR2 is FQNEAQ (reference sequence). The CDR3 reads CASSLQGRETQYL. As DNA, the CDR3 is TGTGCCAGCAGCCTGCAGGGGAGGGAGACCCAGTACTTA.

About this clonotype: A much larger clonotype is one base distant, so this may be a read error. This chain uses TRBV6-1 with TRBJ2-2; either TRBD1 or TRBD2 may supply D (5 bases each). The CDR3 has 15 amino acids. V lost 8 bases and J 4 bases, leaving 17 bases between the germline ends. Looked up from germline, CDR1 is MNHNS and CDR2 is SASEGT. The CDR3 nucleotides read TGTGCCAGCTCTCCGGGACGGCGGATCACCGGGGAGCTGTTTTTT. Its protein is CASSPGRRITGELFF.

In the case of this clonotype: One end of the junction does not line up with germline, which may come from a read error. Here the CDR3 DNA reads TGTGCCAGCAGCTTAGAACGAGCGGGGTACAACGAGCAGTGCTTC. Residues: CASSLERAGYNEQCF. V and J are TRBV7-8 and TRBJ2-7, with TRBD2 matching over 7 bases. Germline assignment: CDR1 SGHVS and CDR2 FQNEAQ. This CDR3 is 15 amino acids long.

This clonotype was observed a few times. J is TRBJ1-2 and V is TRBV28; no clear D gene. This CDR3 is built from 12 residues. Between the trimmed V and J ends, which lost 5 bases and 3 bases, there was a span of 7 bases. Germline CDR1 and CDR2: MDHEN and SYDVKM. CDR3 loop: CASSIMDYGYTF. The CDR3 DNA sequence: TGTGCCAGCAGTATCATGGACTATGGCTACACCTTC.

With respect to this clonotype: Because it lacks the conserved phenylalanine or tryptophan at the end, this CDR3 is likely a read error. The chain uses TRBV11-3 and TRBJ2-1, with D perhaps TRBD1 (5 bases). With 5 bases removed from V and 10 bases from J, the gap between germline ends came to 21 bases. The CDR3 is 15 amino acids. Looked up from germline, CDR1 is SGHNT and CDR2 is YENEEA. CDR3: CASSIGAQGRKEQFV. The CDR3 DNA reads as TGTGCCAGCAGCATAGGGGCTCAGGGTCGCAAGGAGCAGTTCGTC.

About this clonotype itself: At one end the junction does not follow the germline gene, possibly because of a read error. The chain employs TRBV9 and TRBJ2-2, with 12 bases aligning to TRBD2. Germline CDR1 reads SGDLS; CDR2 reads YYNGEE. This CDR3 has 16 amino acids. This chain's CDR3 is CASSPRLAGAGGELFF. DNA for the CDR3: TGTGCCAGCAGCCCGCGACTAGCGGGAGCGGGCGGGGAACTGTTTTTT.

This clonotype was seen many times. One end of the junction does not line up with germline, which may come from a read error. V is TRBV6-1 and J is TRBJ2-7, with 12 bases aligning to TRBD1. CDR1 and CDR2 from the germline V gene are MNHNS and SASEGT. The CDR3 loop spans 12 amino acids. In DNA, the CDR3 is TGTGCCAGCAGTTTCCCTGGGGGACAGGGGGCTTTC. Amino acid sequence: CASSFPGGQGAF.

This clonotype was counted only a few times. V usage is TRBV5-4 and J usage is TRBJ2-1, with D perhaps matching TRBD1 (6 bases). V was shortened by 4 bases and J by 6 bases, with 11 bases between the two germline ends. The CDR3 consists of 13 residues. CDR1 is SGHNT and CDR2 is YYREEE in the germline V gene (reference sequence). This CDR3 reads CASSLQGSNEQFF. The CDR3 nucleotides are TGTGCCAGCAGCCTCCAGGGGTCCAATGAGCAGTTCTTC. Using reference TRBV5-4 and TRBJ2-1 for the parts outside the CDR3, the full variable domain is ETGVTQSPTHLIKTRGQQVTLRCSSQSGHNTVSWYQQALGQGPQFIFQYYREEENGRGNFPPRFSGLQFPNYSSELNVNALELDDSALYLCASSLQGSNEQFFGPGTRLTVL.

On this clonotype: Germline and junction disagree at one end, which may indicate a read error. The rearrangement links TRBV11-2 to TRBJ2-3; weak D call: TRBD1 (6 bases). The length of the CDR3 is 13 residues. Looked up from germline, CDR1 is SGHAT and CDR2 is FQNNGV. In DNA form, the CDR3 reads TGTGCCAGCAGGAGGGACATGGCAGATACGCACTATTTT. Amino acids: CASRRDMADTHYF.

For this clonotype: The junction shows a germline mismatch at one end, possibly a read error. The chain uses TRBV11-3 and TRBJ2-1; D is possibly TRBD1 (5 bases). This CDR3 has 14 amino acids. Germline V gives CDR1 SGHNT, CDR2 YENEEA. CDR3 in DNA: TGTGCCAGTAGCTTAAGGGGTGAAATCACTGGGCAGTTCTTC. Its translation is CASSLRGEITGQFF.

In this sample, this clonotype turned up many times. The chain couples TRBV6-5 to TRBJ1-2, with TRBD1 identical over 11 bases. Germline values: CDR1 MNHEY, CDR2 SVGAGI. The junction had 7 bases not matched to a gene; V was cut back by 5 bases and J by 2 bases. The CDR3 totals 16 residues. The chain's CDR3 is CASSRTGGYKNYGYTF. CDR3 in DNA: TGTGCCAGCAGTCGGACAGGGGGCTATAAAAACTATGGCTACACCTTC.

The DNA of the CDR3 is TGCAGCGTTATGACAGGGGGCAATGAAAAACTGTTTTTT. Translation gives CSVMTGGNEKLFF. V usage is TRBV29-1 and J usage is TRBJ1-4, with 10 bases identical to TRBD1. The V and J ends lost 5 bases and 5 bases, in that order; junction bases with no gene match: 2. Per the germline V gene, CDR1 is SQVTM and CDR2 is ANQGSEA. CDR3 length: 13 residues. Combining the CDR3 with reference TRBV29-1 and TRBJ1-4 gives the whole variable domain SAVISQKPSRDICQRGTSLTIQCQVDSQVTMMFWYRQQPGQSLTLIATANQGSEATYESGFVIDKFPISRPNLTFSTLTVSNMSPEDSSIYLCSVMTGGNEKLFFGSGTQLSVL.

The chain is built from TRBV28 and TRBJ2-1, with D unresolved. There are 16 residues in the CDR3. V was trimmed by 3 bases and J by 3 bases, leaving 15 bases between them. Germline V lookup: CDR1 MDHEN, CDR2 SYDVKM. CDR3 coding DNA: TGTGCCAGCAGTTTGGAAGGGTCCTTCTTCTACAATGAGCAGTTCTTC. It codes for CASSLEGSFFYNEQFF.

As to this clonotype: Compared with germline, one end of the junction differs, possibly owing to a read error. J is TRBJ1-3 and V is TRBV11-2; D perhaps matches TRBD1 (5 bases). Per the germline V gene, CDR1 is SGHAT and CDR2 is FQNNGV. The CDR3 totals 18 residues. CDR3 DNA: TGTGCCAACAGCTCGCGCCTCCCGACAGATAGCTCTGTAAACACCATATATTTT. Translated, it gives CANSSRLPTDSSVNTIYF.

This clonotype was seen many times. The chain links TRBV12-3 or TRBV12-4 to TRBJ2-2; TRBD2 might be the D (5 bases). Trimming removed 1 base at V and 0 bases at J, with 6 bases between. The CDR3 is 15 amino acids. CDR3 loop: CASSLGAANTGELFF. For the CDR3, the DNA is TGTGCCAGCAGTTTAGGAGCGGCGAACACCGGGGAGCTGTTTTTT.

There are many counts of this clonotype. CDR3 DNA sequence: TGTGCCAGCAGTTACTCGGGTAGTTCCGAGCAGTACTTC. It is translated as CASSYSGSSEQYF. V is TRBV6-5 and J is TRBJ2-7; no definite D call. CDR3 length: 13 amino acids. Trimming removed 0 bases from V and 6 bases from J, with 9 bases in between. The V gene's germline CDR1 is MNHEY and CDR2 SVGAGI.

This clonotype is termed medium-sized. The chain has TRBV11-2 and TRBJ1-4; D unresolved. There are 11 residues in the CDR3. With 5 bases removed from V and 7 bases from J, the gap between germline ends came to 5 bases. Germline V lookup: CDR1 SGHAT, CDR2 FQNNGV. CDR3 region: CASSASEKLFF. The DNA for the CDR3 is TGTGCCAGCAGCGCCTCTGAAAAACTGTTTTTT.

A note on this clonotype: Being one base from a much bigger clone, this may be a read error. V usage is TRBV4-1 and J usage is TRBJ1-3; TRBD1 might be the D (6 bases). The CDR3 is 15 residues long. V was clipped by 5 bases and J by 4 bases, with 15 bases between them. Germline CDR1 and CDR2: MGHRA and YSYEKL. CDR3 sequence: CASSILPGTGNTIYF. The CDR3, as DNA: TGCGCCAGCAGCATCCTCCCGGGGACAGGAAACACCATATATTTT.

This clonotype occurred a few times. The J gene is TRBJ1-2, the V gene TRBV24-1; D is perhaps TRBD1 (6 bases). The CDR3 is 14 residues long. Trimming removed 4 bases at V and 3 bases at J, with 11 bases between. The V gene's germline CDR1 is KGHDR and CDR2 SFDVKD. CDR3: CATSESDRYYGYTF. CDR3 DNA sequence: TGTGCCACCAGTGAATCCGACAGGTACTATGGCTACACCTTC.

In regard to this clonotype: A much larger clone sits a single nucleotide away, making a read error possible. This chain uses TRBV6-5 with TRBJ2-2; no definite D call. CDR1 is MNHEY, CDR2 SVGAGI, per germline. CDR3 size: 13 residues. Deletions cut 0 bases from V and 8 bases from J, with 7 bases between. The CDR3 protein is CASSYSMRGELFF. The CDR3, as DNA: TGTGCCAGCAGTTACTCCATGCGTGGGGAGCTGTTTTTT.

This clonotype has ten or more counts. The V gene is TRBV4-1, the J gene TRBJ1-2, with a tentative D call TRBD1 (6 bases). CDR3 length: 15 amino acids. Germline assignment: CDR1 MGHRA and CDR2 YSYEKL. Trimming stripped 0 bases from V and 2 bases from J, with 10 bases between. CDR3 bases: TGCGCCAGCAGCCAAGAGGGCAGGGGCAACTATGGCTACACCTTC. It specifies CASSQEGRGNYGYTF.

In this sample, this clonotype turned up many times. The CDR3 DNA sequence: TGTGCCTGGAGTTCCGGGACAGTTAATCAGCCCCAGCATTTT. This gives the protein CAWSSGTVNQPQHF. This rearrangement joins TRBV30 to TRBJ1-5; TRBD1 aligns across 7 bases. The CDR3 totals 14 residues. Trimming removed 2 bases from V and 4 bases from J; junction bases left unmatched: 5. CDR1 and CDR2 from the germline V gene are GTSNPN and SVGIG (reference sequence).